This T cell receptor (beta chain) was sequenced during a study of regulatory T cells in long-lasting Graves disease. The CDR3 is made up of 12 amino acids. V shed 6 bases and J shed 5 bases, with 10 bases lying between them. Per germline, CDR1 MDHEN and CDR2 SYDVKM. Time point meaning: persistent/refractory GD, antithyroid drugs over 5 years with positive TRAb. PBMC RNA was the source of the TCR library. This clonotype was picked up many times. Construction of TCR beta libraries relied on iRepertoire HTBI primers and on Arm-PCR targeting CDR3 regions. TCRdb reprocessed the multiplex PCR reads with MiXCR, giving one entry per CDR3 protein. Of hundreds of thousands of distinct CDR3 sequences listed, around a fifth are singletons.

This clonotype originated in a female donor with Graves disease. Sequences were derived from peripheral blood mononuclear cells (PBMCs), sampled when the disease was refractory, from a patient treated with antithyroid drugs. This sequence joins TRBV28 and TRBJ2-5, with D possibly matching TRBD2 (6 bases). CDR3 in DNA: TGTGCCAGCAGGAGGCGGGATGAGACCCAGTACTTC. As protein: CASRRRDETQYF.